This is a list of T cell receptor beta chains from one sample in a study of CD8+CD57+ T cells in acquired aplastic anemia. MiXCR was run by TCRdb on the reads, yielding one entry per CDR3 protein. The profile shows about 160,000 distinct CDR3 sequences, around 40% of them singletons. The sample was sorted CD4+, CD8+, or CD8+CD57+ T cells (not recorded which) from PBMCs. Receptors were obtained from a human donor in good health. CDR3s include the opening cysteine and the closing phenylalanine or tryptophan. A D gene is named only where the DNA matches it firmly. Clone size is given for some rows only: seen once, a few or many times, or a class if the clone is expanded.

V gene: TRBV5-6; D gene: TRBD1; clone size: many; J gene: TRBJ1-3; CDR3 protein: CASSFRDRGAGNTIYF; CDR3 DNA: TGTGCCAGCAGCTTTCGTGACAGGGGTGCCGGAAACACCATATATTTT
V gene: TRBV20-1; D gene: TRBD2; clone size: -; J gene: TRBJ2-1; CDR3 protein: CSARGDARLALRSRGNEQFF; CDR3 DNA: TGCAGTGCTAGGGGGGACGCCCGACTAGCGCTAAGGTCTCGAGGCAATGAGCAGTTCTTC
V gene: TRBV10-3; D gene: -; clone size: -; J gene: TRBJ1-4; CDR3 protein: CAISETRNYATNEKLFF; CDR3 DNA: TGTGCCATCAGTGAGACAAGAAACTATGCAACTAATGAAAAACTGTTTTTT
V gene: TRBV7-2; D gene: -; clone size: many; J gene: TRBJ1-2; CDR3 protein: CASSGAVNYGYTF; CDR3 DNA: TGTGCCAGCAGTGGAGCGGTTAACTATGGCTACACCTTC
V gene: TRBV12-3/TRBV12-4; D gene: -; clone size: -; J gene: TRBJ1-4; CDR3 protein: CASRTGRPEKLFF; CDR3 DNA: TGTGCCAGCAGAACAGGGCGTCCTGAAAAACTGTTTTTT
V gene: TRBV18; D gene: -; clone size: few; J gene: TRBJ1-3; CDR3 protein: CASSPGRESSGNTIYF; CDR3 DNA: TGTGCCAGCTCGCCGGGCCGGGAGAGCTCTGGAAACACCATATATTTT
V gene: TRBV19; D gene: TRBD1; clone size: -; J gene: TRBJ1-6; CDR3 protein: CASSLGTGGGSPLHF; CDR3 DNA: TGTGCCAGTAGTCTCGGGACAGGGGGCGGATCACCCCTCCACTTT
V gene: TRBV6-1; D gene: -; clone size: many; J gene: TRBJ1-2; CDR3 protein: CASIGAGKPGYTF; CDR3 DNA: TGTGCCAGCATTGGGGCAGGGAAGCCTGGCTACACCTTC
V gene: TRBV6-2/TRBV6-3; D gene: -; clone size: many; J gene: TRBJ2-7; CDR3 protein: CASSYPSYEQYF; CDR3 DNA: TGTGCCAGCAGTTACCCCAGTTACGAGCAGTACTTC
V gene: TRBV5-8; D gene: -; clone size: many; J gene: TRBJ1-6; CDR3 protein: CASSWTRTETSPLHF; CDR3 DNA: TGTGCCAGCAGTTGGACGAGGACAGAGACTTCACCCCTCCACTTT
V gene: TRBV6-2/TRBV6-3; D gene: -; clone size: -; J gene: TRBJ2-2; CDR3 protein: CASSYVGGSGELFF; CDR3 DNA: TGTGCCAGCAGTTATGTTGGGGGTTCCGGGGAGCTGTTTTTT
V gene: TRBV19; D gene: TRBD2; clone size: many; J gene: TRBJ2-5; CDR3 protein: CASSMFGAGLFKTQYF; CDR3 DNA: TGTGCCAGTAGTATGTTTGGAGCGGGATTGTTTAAGACCCAGTACTTC
V gene: TRBV12-3/TRBV12-4; D gene: -; clone size: many; J gene: TRBJ1-2; CDR3 protein: CASSRTAYGYTF; CDR3 DNA: TGTGCCAGCAGTAGGACAGCCTATGGCTACACCTTC
V gene: TRBV5-4; D gene: -; clone size: many; J gene: TRBJ1-1; CDR3 protein: CASSPNGGNTEAFF; CDR3 DNA: TGTGCCAGCAGTCCGAACGGAGGGAACACTGAAGCTTTCTTT
V gene: TRBV2; D gene: -; clone size: -; J gene: TRBJ2-7; CDR3 protein: CAIGGRYEQYF; CDR3 DNA: TGTGCCATCGGGGGAAGATACGAGCAGTACTTC
V gene: TRBV5-4; D gene: TRBD2; clone size: many; J gene: TRBJ2-7; CDR3 protein: CASSPAAGGSYEQYF; CDR3 DNA: TGTGCCAGCAGCCCGGCAGCGGGGGGCTCCTACGAGCAGTACTTC
V gene: TRBV5-1; D gene: -; clone size: many; J gene: TRBJ2-3; CDR3 protein: CASSSPRNTDTQYF; CDR3 DNA: TGCGCCAGCAGTTCGCCCAGAAACACAGATACGCAGTATTTT
V gene: TRBV12-3/TRBV12-4; D gene: -; clone size: many; J gene: TRBJ1-6; CDR3 protein: CASSLVENSPLHF; CDR3 DNA: TGTGCCAGCAGTTTAGTTGAGAATTCACCCCTCCACTTT
V gene: TRBV20-1; D gene: -; clone size: -; J gene: TRBJ1-4; CDR3 protein: CSAWDRNEKLFF; CDR3 DNA: TGCAGTGCATGGGACCGGAATGAAAAACTGTTTTTT
V gene: TRBV18; D gene: -; clone size: -; J gene: TRBJ1-5; CDR3 protein: CASSSGIAYQPQHF; CDR3 DNA: TGTGCCAGCTCATCAGGGATCGCATACCAGCCCCAGCATTTT
V gene: TRBV9; D gene: -; clone size: -; J gene: TRBJ1-6; CDR3 protein: CASSVGTTNSPLHF; CDR3 DNA: TGTGCCAGCAGCGTAGGGACAACCAATTCACCCCTCCACTTT
V gene: TRBV12-5; D gene: -; clone size: few; J gene: TRBJ1-6; CDR3 protein: CASGLAGRASYNSPLHF; CDR3 DNA: TGTGCTAGTGGTTTGGCGGGCAGGGCCTCCTATAATTCACCCCTCCACTTT
V gene: TRBV20-1; D gene: -; clone size: -; J gene: TRBJ2-7; CDR3 protein: CSALRKGQGRAYEQYF; CDR3 DNA: TGCAGTGCCCTAAGAAAAGGGCAGGGTAGGGCCTACGAGCAGTACTTC
V gene: TRBV20-1; D gene: TRBD2; clone size: -; J gene: TRBJ2-7; CDR3 protein: CSAPLPGGGEQYF; CDR3 DNA: TGCAGTGCTCCCCTCCCGGGAGGCGGGGAGCAGTACTTC
V gene: TRBV4-2; D gene: -; clone size: -; J gene: TRBJ2-3; CDR3 protein: CASSQDGRDTQYF; CDR3 DNA: TGTGCCAGCAGCCAAGATGGCAGGGATACGCAGTATTTT